This TCR beta chain stems from a study of CD8 T cells in ankylosing spondylitis. The germline V and J ends were trimmed by 7 bases and 2 bases, with 12 bases remaining between them. This CDR3 has 12 amino acids. The germline V gene has CDR1 SQVTM and CDR2 ANQGSEA. This clonotype was found a few times. Its antigen is undetermined. TCRdb processed the 5' RACE reads anew with MiXCR; each CDR3 protein has one entry. In the table there are fewer than 400,000 distinct CDR3 sequences, roughly 14% of which are singletons. Study-level points and caveats: Apparently characteristic of ankylosing spondylitis blood was a TCR beta motif (about eight highly homologous variants). Some of the motif variants had earlier been found in reactive arthritis patients' fluid and blood. With a CD8+ phenotype, disease-linked clones were relatively rare in peripheral blood. Significant enrichment of disease-linked clones was reportedly seen in matched ankylosing spondylitis synovial fluid.

This receptor was obtained from a male donor with ankylosing spondylitis or in good health (not recorded which). Source material: blood, either unsorted or a sorted T cell fraction (not recorded which). The V and J genes are TRBV29-1 and TRBJ2-7; D might be TRBD1 (6 bases). The chain's CDR3 is CSAGQRTYEQYF. The CDR3, as DNA: TGCAGCGCAGGACAGAGGACCTACGAGCAGTACTTC.